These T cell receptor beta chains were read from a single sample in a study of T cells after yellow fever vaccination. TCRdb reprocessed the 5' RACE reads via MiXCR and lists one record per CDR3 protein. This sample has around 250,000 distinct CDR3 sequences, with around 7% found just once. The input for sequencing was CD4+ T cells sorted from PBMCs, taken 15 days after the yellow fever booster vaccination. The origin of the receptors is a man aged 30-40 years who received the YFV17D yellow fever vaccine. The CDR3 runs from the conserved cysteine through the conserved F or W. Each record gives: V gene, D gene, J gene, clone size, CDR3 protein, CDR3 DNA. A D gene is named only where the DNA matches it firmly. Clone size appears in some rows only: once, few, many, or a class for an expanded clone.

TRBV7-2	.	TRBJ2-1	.	CASSQGGLKQFF	TGTGCCAGCAGCCAAGGGGGACTGAAGCAGTTCTTC
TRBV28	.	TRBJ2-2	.	CASRTANTGELFF	TGTGCCAGCCGGACAGCGAACACCGGGGAGCTGTTTTTT
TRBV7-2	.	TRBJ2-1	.	CASSLVGSGYNEQFF	TGTGCCAGCAGCTTAGTGGGTAGTGGGTACAATGAGCAGTTCTTC
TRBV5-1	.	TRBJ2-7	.	CASSSGQTIYEQYF	TGCGCCAGCAGCTCCGGACAAACGATATACGAGCAGTACTTC
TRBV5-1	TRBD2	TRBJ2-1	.	CASSLPGLAGCEQFF	TGCGCCAGCAGCTTACCGGGACTAGCGGGATGTGAGCAGTTCTTC
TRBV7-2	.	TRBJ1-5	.	CASSLAGQGNSNQPQHF	TGTGCCAGCAGCTTAGCGGGGCAGGGGAATAGCAATCAGCCCCAGCATTTT
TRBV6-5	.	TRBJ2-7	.	CASSYSGRGEQYF	TGTGCCAGCAGTTACTCCGGACGTGGGGAGCAGTACTTC
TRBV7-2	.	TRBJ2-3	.	CASSPRLEDTQYF	TGTGCCAGCAGCCCGCGACTGGAAGATACGCAGTATTTT
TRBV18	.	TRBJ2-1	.	CASSPIISGWGSNEQFF	TGTGCCAGCTCACCGATCATCTCAGGGTGGGGAAGTAATGAGCAGTTCTTC
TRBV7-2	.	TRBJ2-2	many	CASSFLLARELFF	TGTGCCAGCAGCTTTCTGCTAGCCAGGGAGCTGTTTTTT
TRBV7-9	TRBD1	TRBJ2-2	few	CASSPDRGPNGELFF	TGTGCCAGCAGCCCAGACAGGGGGCCGAACGGGGAGCTGTTTTTT
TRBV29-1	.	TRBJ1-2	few	CSLWNSWYGYTF	TGCAGCCTTTGGAACTCGTGGTATGGCTACACCTTC
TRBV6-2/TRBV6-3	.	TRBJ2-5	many	CASSQSETQYF	TGTGCCAGCAGCCAAAGTGAGACCCAGTACTTC
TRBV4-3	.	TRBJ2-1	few	CASSGGLSYNEQFF	TGCGCCAGCAGCGGCGGCCTGTCCTACAATGAGCAGTTCTTC
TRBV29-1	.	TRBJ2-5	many	CSAGQGSETQYF	TGCAGCGCCGGGCAGGGGTCGGAGACCCAGTACTTC
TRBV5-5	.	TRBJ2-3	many	CASSLVGGPVDTQYF	TGTGCCAGCAGCCTTGTTGGCGGTCCTGTGGATACGCAGTATTTT
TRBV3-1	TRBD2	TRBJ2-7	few	CASSHNPSGRSPYEQYF	TGTGCCAGCAGCCACAATCCAAGCGGGAGAAGCCCCTACGAGCAGTACTTC
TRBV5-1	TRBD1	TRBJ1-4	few	CASSPRGQGGEKLFF	TGCGCCAGCAGTCCTAGAGGGCAGGGGGGAGAAAAACTGTTTTTT
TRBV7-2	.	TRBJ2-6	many	CATRQTVSGANVLTF	TGTGCCACCAGGCAGACAGTCTCTGGGGCCAACGTCCTGACTTTC
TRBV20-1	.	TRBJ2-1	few	CSAISGRVGDEQFF	TGCAGTGCCATTAGCGGTAGAGTTGGAGATGAGCAGTTCTTC
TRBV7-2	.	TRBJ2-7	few	CASSLALTDIYEQYF	TGTGCCAGCAGCTTAGCACTGACAGACATCTACGAGCAGTACTTC
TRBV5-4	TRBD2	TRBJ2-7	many	CASSLAAGGDYEQYF	TGTGCCAGCAGCTTGGCGGCTGGGGGGGACTACGAGCAGTACTTC
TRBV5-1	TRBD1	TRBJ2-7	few	CASTGTGGHEQYF	TGCGCCAGCACCGGGACAGGGGGCCACGAGCAGTACTTC
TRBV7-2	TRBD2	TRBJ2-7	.	CARSLLAGGWEQYF	TGTGCCAGAAGCTTACTAGCGGGAGGGTGGGAGCAGTACTTC
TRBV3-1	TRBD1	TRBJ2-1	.	CASSQERGTGGSYNEQFF	TGTGCCAGCAGCCAAGAAAGGGGGACAGGGGGCTCCTACAATGAGCAGTTCTTC
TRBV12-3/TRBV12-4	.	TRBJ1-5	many	CASSFRSGREPQHF	TGTGCCAGCAGTTTTCGTTCAGGGAGGGAGCCCCAGCATTTT
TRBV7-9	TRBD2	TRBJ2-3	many	CASSLGGSLADTQYF	TGTGCCAGCAGCTTAGGCGGGAGTCTCGCAGATACGCAGTATTTT
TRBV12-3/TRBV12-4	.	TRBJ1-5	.	CASNRVSGQPQHF	TGTGCCAGCAACAGGGTGAGCGGTCAGCCCCAGCATTTT
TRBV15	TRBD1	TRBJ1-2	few	CATSRSVNPTGDGYGYTF	TGTGCCACCAGCAGGTCCGTAAACCCTACAGGGGACGGCTATGGCTACACCTTC
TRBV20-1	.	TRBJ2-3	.	CSARVSGGRSSTDTQYF	TGCAGTGCTAGAGTTTCCGGGGGGCGGTCTAGCACAGATACGCAGTATTTT
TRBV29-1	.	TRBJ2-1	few	CSVHGRGDEQFF	TGCAGCGTTCATGGACGGGGCGACGAGCAGTTCTTC
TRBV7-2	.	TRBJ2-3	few	CASSRDRTDTQYF	TGTGCCAGCAGCCGGGACCGCACAGATACGCAGTATTTT
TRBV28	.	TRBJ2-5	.	CASSSAGSWETQYF	TGTGCCAGCAGTTCGGCGGGATCCTGGGAGACCCAGTACTTC
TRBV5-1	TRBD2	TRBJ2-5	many	CASSLMSSGAQETQYF	TGCGCCAGCAGCCTGATGTCTAGCGGGGCTCAAGAGACCCAGTACTTC
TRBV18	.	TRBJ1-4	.	CASSPWDIATNEKLFF	TGTGCCAGCTCACCGTGGGACATTGCAACTAATGAAAAACTGTTTTTT
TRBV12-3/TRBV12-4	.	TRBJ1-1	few	CASSIPGALGNTEAFF	TGTGCCAGCAGTATACCGGGCGCTTTGGGGAACACTGAAGCTTTCTTT
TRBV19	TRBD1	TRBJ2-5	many	CASSIRDRAETQYF	TGTGCCAGTAGTATCCGGGACAGGGCCGAGACCCAGTACTTC
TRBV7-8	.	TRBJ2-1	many	CASRWGPNNEQFF	TGTGCCAGCAGGTGGGGGCCGAATAATGAGCAGTTCTTC
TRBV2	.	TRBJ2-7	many	CASLVGEAYEQYF	TGTGCCAGCTTAGTGGGAGAGGCCTACGAGCAGTACTTC
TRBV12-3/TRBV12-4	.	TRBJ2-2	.	CASYWTGEIRVTGELFF	TGTGCCAGCTATTGGACGGGAGAGATACGTGTCACCGGGGAGCTGTTTTTT
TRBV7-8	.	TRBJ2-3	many	CASSHDRADTQYF	TGTGCCAGCAGCCACGATCGAGCGGATACGCAGTATTTT
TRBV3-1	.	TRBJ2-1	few	CASSQRVNEQFF	TGTGCCAGCAGCCAGCGGGTCAATGAGCAGTTCTTC
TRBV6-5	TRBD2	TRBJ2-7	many	CASSSASLAGDGEQYF	TGTGCCAGCAGCTCGGCCAGCCTAGCGGGAGACGGGGAGCAGTACTTC
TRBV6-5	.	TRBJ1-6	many	CASSYTDKHNSPLHF	TGTGCCAGCAGTTACACGGACAAACATAATTCACCCCTCCACTTT
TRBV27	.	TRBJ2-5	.	CASSLGVLETQYF	TGTGCCAGCAGTTTAGGGGTCCTGGAGACCCAGTACTTC
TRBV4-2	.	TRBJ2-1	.	CASSQEGVAYNEQFF	TGTGCCAGCAGCCAGGAGGGAGTGGCCTACAATGAGCAGTTCTTC
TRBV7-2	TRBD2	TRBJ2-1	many	CASSPFSGRYNEQFF	TGTGCCAGCAGCCCATTTAGCGGGAGGTACAATGAGCAGTTCTTC
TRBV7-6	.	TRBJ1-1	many	CASSQERTGLTEAFF	TGTGCCAGCAGCCAAGAACGGACGGGGCTTACTGAAGCTTTCTTT
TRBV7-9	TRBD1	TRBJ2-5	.	CASSLVGTGKETQYF	TGTGCCAGCAGCTTAGTTGGGACAGGCAAAGAGACCCAGTACTTC
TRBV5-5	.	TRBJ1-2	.	CASSSGTFFNYGYTF	TGTGCCAGCAGCTCTGGGACTTTCTTTAACTATGGCTACACCTTC
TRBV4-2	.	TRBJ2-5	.	CASSQVGEETQYF	TGTGCCAGCAGCCAAGTAGGGGAAGAGACCCAGTACTTC
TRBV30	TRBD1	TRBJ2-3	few	CAWFPGTGPDTQYF	TGTGCCTGGTTCCCCGGGACAGGGCCAGATACGCAGTATTTT
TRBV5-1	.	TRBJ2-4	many	CASSPGHQMGNIQYF	TGCGCCAGCAGCCCAGGACATCAAATGGGAAACATTCAGTACTTC
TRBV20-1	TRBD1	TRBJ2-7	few	CSARDPAGTVGYEQYF	TGCAGTGCTAGAGATCCGGCAGGGACAGTTGGCTACGAGCAGTACTTC